A single T cell receptor (beta chain) is shown here with its context. Its antigen target is currently unknown. No much larger clone exists at a distance of one base, and base qualities are not known. Library construction relied on the immunoSEQ multiplex PCR assay. TCRdb holds this immuneACCESS table with in-frame rearrangements only. Some clones are missing; in checked studies, unresolved V genes explain under half, and the rest has no known cause. In all, the sample holds tens of thousands of clones, and roughly 90% of those were seen once. The ten largest clonotypes hold 0.29% of the sample. V is pared back by 2 bases and J by 4 bases, with 17 bases lying between the germline termini. Via the germline V gene (reference sequence), CDR1 is MNHEY and CDR2 SMNVEV. Including the terminal cysteine and phenylalanine, the CDR3 comprises 17 residues. The DNA shown is the 51-base CDR3, in frame from base 1.

These data belong to a study of T cell changes during pregnancy in multiple sclerosis (dated by TCRdb to between 2019 and 2020). The study in broad terms: In women with multiple sclerosis, the researchers looked at how the T cell repertoire shifted as pregnancy progressed.

The clonotype comes from a female donor in good health, enrolled as a control in a pregnancy study. The material sequenced was CD4+ T cells from peripheral blood mononuclear cells, taken in the third trimester of pregnancy. The chain was built from TRBV27 and TRBJ2-2; TRBD2 might be the D gene, on 7 matching bases. The CDR3 region reads CASSLNRWGGRTGELFF. The nucleotide sequence reads as follows: TGTGCCAGCAGTTTAAACAGATGGGGGGGCCGCACCGGGGAGCTGTTTTTT.